This T cell receptor beta chain appears in the sequencing data of a study of regulatory T cells in long-lasting Graves disease. General study results and limits: Lower TCR diversity was seen in persistent Graves' patients than in newly diagnosed ones.

Sample time point: persistent/refractory GD, antithyroid drugs over 5 years with positive TRAb. There was RNA extracted from PBMCs, and the TCR library was made from it. The length of the CDR3 is 12 residues. With 11 bases removed from V and 7 bases from J, the gap between germline ends came to 18 bases. CDR1 and CDR2 (germline): MDHEN, SYDVKM. This clonotype showed up many times. Its matching antigen is unknown. Building the TCR beta libraries relied on iRepertoire HTBI primers, and CDR3 regions underwent Arm-PCR. TCRdb analysed the multiplex PCR reads with MiXCR anew, one entry per CDR3 protein. The sample carries almost 350,000 distinct CDR3 sequences, about 19% recorded once.

The chain joins TRBV28 to TRBJ2-7; D not certain. The starting material was peripheral blood mononuclear cells (PBMCs), obtained when the disease was refractory, from a patient treated with antithyroid drugs. The receptor was isolated from a female donor with Graves disease. The CDR3 DNA follows: TGTGCCTCCTGCGGCAGCCGACGGGAGCAGTACTTC. Its translation is CASCGSRREQYF. Supplemented by reference TRBV28 and TRBJ2-7, the full variable domain reads DVKVTQSSRYLVKRTGEKVFLECVQDMDHENMFWYRQDPGLGLRLIYFSYDVKMKEKGDIPEGYSVSREKKERFSLILESASTNQTSMYLCASCGSRREQYFGPGTRLTVT.